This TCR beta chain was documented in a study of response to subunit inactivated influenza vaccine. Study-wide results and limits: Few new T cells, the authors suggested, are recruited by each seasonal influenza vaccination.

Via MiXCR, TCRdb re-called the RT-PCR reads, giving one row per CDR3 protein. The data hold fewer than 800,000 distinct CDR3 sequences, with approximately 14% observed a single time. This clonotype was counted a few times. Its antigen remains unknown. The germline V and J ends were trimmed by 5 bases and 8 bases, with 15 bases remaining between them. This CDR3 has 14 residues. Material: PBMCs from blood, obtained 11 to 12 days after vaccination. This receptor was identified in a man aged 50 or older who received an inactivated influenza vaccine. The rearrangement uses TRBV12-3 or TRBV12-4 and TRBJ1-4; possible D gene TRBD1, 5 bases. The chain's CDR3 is CASSPGSSAEKLFF. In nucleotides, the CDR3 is TGTGCCAGCAGTCCAGGGAGCTCGGCCGAAAAACTGTTTTTT.